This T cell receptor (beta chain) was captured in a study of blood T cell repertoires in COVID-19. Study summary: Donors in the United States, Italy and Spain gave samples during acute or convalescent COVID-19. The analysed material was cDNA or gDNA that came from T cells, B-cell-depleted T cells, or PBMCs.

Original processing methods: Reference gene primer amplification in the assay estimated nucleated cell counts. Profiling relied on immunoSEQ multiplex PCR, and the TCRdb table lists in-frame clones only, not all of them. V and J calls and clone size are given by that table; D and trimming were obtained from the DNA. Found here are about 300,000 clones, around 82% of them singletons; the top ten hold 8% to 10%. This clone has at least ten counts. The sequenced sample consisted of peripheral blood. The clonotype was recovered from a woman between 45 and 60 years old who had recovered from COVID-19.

The CDR3 nucleotides read TGTGCCAGCAGCAATATAGGGGTAGATACGCAGTATTTT. It translates to CASSNIGVDTQYF. This chain uses TRBV6-2 or TRBV6-3 with TRBJ2-3; a possible D gene is TRBD1 (5 bases). The CDR3 is 13 residues long. V was cut by 6 bases and J by 5 bases, with 12 bases left in between. From germline, CDR1 is MNHEY and CDR2 SVGEGT.